The rows below give T cell receptor beta chains drawn from one sample of a study of technical replicates of blood from a handful of donors. Profiled with immunoSEQ multiplex PCR; TCRdb holds only in-frame clones, not every one. The sample yields about 62,000 clones, around 87% seen once. Sequencing was done on a sample of PBMCs. The receptors here all came from a human donor in good health. Some clones in this sample may be carry-over from other donors' samples. Both conserved end residues are part of each CDR3. The D gene is left open where the match is weak. Clone sizes are given selectively: once, few, many, or a class where the clone is expanded.

d_call	clone_size	v_call	j_call	cdr3_nt	cdr3_aa
TRBD2	medium-sized	TRBV9	TRBJ2-7	TGTGCCAGCAGCGCCGGGGGACTAGCGGGAGTCCCTCGGTCCTACGAGCAGTACTTC	CASSAGGLAGVPRSYEQYF
TRBD2	-	TRBV6-1	TRBJ2-7	TGTGCCAGCAGTGAGCGACTAGCGGCACCCTACGAGCAGTACTTC	CASSERLAAPYEQYF
TRBD1	-	TRBV19	TRBJ1-3	TGTGCCAGTAGCCCACAGGGGGCTGGAAACACCATATATTTT	CASSPQGAGNTIYF
TRBD2	-	TRBV7-3	TRBJ2-7	TGTGCCAGCAGCCAGGTCCCCCCGGGACTAAGCTCCTACGAGCAGTACTTC	CASSQVPPGLSSYEQYF
TRBD1	-	TRBV10-1	TRBJ2-4	TGCGCCAGCAGCGGACAGGGGGACATTCAGTACTTC	CASSGQGDIQYF
TRBD1	few	TRBV5-1	TRBJ1-1	TGCGCCAGCAGCTATACAGGGGGCTCTGAAGCTTTCTTT	CASSYTGGSEAFF
TRBD1	-	TRBV27	TRBJ2-5	TGTGCCAGCAGATCAAACGCAGGGGGTTTTGGGACCCAGTACTTC	CASRSNAGGFGTQYF
-	-	TRBV29-1	TRBJ1-4	TGCAGCGTCGTATTTGGCGAAAAACTGTTTTTT	CSVVFGEKLFF
-	-	TRBV5-1	TRBJ1-2	TGCGCCAGCAGCTTGGGGGCAGATCTTGCCTATGGCTACACCTTC	CASSLGADLAYGYTF
-	-	TRBV30	TRBJ2-7	TGTGCCTGGAGTTACAGGGCTGGACATTCCTACGAGCAGTACTTC	CAWSYRAGHSYEQYF
-	once	TRBV7-6	TRBJ2-5	TGTGCCAGCAGCTTGATAGCGGAAGAGACCCAGTACTTC	CASSLIAEETQYF
TRBD2	-	TRBV7-9	TRBJ2-1	TGTGCCAGCAGCCTCGGAGCTAGCGGACACAATGAGCAGTTCTTC	CASSLGASGHNEQFF
-	-	TRBV29-1	TRBJ2-3	TGCAGCGTTGTGGAGGTTACGCAGTATTTT	CSVVEVTQYF
TRBD1	-	TRBV9	TRBJ1-2	TGTGCCAGCAGCGTGGACGACAGGGGTGGCTACACCTTC	CASSVDDRGGYTF
-	-	TRBV6-1	TRBJ1-5	TGTGCCAGCAGTGAACAGGGTGGCAATCAGCCCCAGCATTTT	CASSEQGGNQPQHF
-	-	TRBV6-1	TRBJ1-3	TGTGCCAGCAAGGCAGGGCTCAACTCTGGAAACACCATATATTTT	CASKAGLNSGNTIYF
-	-	TRBV6-5	TRBJ1-6	TGTGCCAGCAGCTTCTCCTATAATTCACCCCTCCACTTT	CASSFSYNSPLHF
-	once	TRBV7-2	TRBJ2-5	TGTGCCAGCACCACGTCGGGTCGCGGGGAGACCCAGTACTTC	CASTTSGRGETQYF